One sample yielded the 24 T cell receptor beta chains listed below, sequenced in a study of blood T cell repertoires in COVID-19. Profiling relied on immunoSEQ multiplex PCR, and the TCRdb table lists in-frame clones only, not all of them. This sample yields tens of thousands of clones, of which roughly 84% are seen a single time; roughly 2.5% belongs to the top ten. Sequencing used peripheral blood. The receptors were sampled from an older man with active or convalescent COVID-19.

V and J are TRBV3-1 (or the pseudogene TRBV3-2) and TRBJ2-2, with TRBD2 as a possible D gene (6 bases). The CDR3 is made up of 14 amino acids. Trimming took 6 bases from V and 1 from J, leaving 9 bases between them. Per germline, CDR1 LGHDT and CDR2 YNNKEL (reference sequence). In DNA form, the CDR3 reads TGTGCCAGCAGGCGGGACTTGAACACCGGGGAGCTGTTTTTT. Protein sequence: CASRRDLNTGELFF.

V gene TRBV6-6 combines with J gene TRBJ2-1, with TRBD2 matching over 8 bases. This CDR3 is built from 14 residues. With V trimmed by 3 bases and J by 9 bases, 7 bases remained unmatched. CDR1 and CDR2 (germline): MNHNY, SVGAGI (reference sequence). The CDR3 DNA is TGTGCCAGCAGTTATGGCGGGAGGTACGTTGAGCAGTTCTTC. Its protein product is CASSYGGRYVEQFF.

The chain links TRBV5-5 to TRBJ1-6; possibly TRBD1 for D (6 bases). Germline lookup yields CDR1 SGHKS and CDR2 YYEKEE (reference sequence). The CDR3 has 16 residues. Trimming took off 2 bases at V and 6 bases at J, with 15 bases between the two ends. CDR3 in amino acids: CASSLQWGGSNSPLHF. The CDR3, as DNA: TGTGCCAGCAGCTTACAGTGGGGGGGCAGTAATTCACCCCTCCACTTT.

This chain joins TRBV7-2 and TRBJ2-1; weak D call: TRBD2 (7 bases). Trimming pared 5 bases from V and 2 bases from J, leaving 10 bases between. There are 14 residues in the CDR3. Per the germline V gene, CDR1 is SGHTA and CDR2 is FQGNSA. The CDR3 loop reads CASSPRGPYNEQFF. The CDR3 nucleotides read TGTGCCAGCAGCCCGCGGGGGCCCTACAATGAGCAGTTCTTC.

This chain joins TRBV6-5 and TRBJ1-2; D might be TRBD1 (5 bases). Germline lookup yields CDR1 MNHEY and CDR2 SVGAGI. Deletions cut 6 bases from V and 2 bases from J, with 16 bases between. This CDR3 has 15 residues. The CDR3 reads CASRKDKRQNYGYTF. CDR3 DNA: TGTGCCAGCAGAAAAGATAAGAGACAGAACTATGGCTACACCTTC.

J is TRBJ2-1 and V is TRBV7-9, with 12 bases matching TRBD2. Trimming at V came to 5 bases and at J to 3 bases, leaving 5 bases not matched to a gene. CDR3 length equals 16 residues. In germline, CDR1 is SEHNR, CDR2 FQNEAQ (reference sequence). The CDR3 nucleotides are TGTGCCAGCAGCCCTATGGGACTAGCGGGCTACAATGAGCAGTTCTTC. It is translated as CASSPMGLAGYNEQFF.

J is TRBJ2-2 and V is TRBV9; 7 bases are a match to TRBD1. This CDR3 has 15 amino acids. After removal of 0 bases from V and 4 bases from J, the junction contained 3 bases not matched to a gene. The germline gives CDR1 SGDLS, CDR2 YYNGEE. The CDR3 DNA follows: TGTGCCAGCAGCGTAGAAGGGGGCGGCACCGGGGAGCTGTTTTTT. Translating it yields CASSVEGGGTGELFF.

The V and J genes are TRBV5-1 and TRBJ1-5; tentatively, D is TRBD1 (5 bases). Between the trimmed V and J ends, which lost 4 bases and 3 bases, there was a span of 11 bases. The CDR3 consists of 14 residues. CDR1 is SGHRS and CDR2 is YFSETQ in the germline V gene. The CDR3 loop reads CASSRTGLNQPQHF. CDR3 sequence (DNA): TGCGCCAGCAGCAGGACGGGACTCAATCAGCCCCAGCATTTT.

This clone was seen a single time. The CDR3 reads CASSLDDRAKLFF. CDR3 DNA: TGTGCCAGCAGCTTGGACGACAGGGCAAAACTGTTTTTT. The V gene is TRBV5-5, the J gene TRBJ1-4, with 7 bases matching TRBD1. Germline V lookup: CDR1 SGHKS, CDR2 YYEKEE (reference sequence). The CDR3 has 13 residues. Trimming at V came to 0 bases and at J to 10 bases, leaving 3 bases not matched to a gene.

V is TRBV5-1 and J is TRBJ2-5, with 8 positions matching TRBD2. CDR3 length: 14 residues. The junction had 5 bases not matched to a gene; V was cut back by 0 bases and J by 7 bases. Germline V gives CDR1 SGHRS, CDR2 YFSETQ. CDR3 nucleotides: TGCGCCAGCAGCTTGGGTGGGACTAGACCGACCCAGTACTTC. Amino acids: CASSLGGTRPTQYF.

The chain uses TRBV9 and TRBJ2-3; TRBD2 matches at 15 bases. Per germline, CDR1 SGDLS and CDR2 YYNGEE. Trimming took 2 bases from V and 0 from J; bases not matched to a gene: 1. This CDR3 contains 17 residues. For the CDR3, the DNA is TGTGCCAGCAGCGTCGGGACTAGCGGGGGGAGCACAGATACGCAGTATTTT. It translates to CASSVGTSGGSTDTQYF.

This chain uses TRBV10-2 with TRBJ1-1; D gene ambiguous. Deletions cut 7 bases from V and 5 bases from J, with 14 bases between. CDR1 is WSHSY and CDR2 is SAAADI in the germline V gene. This CDR3 spans 13 amino acids. The CDR3 nucleotides are TGCGCCAGCACTGAATTGAGGCAAACTGAAGCTTTCTTT. Protein: CASTELRQTEAFF.

V and J are TRBV6-2 or TRBV6-3 and TRBJ1-5; TRBD1 might be the D (6 bases). In germline, CDR1 is MNHEY, CDR2 SVGEGT. With 5 bases removed from V and 0 bases from J, the gap between germline ends came to 17 bases. The CDR3 contains 17 residues. The CDR3 sequence is CASSTALTGPSNQPQHF. The CDR3 bases are TGTGCCAGCAGTACGGCTTTGACAGGCCCTAGCAATCAGCCCCAGCATTTT.

The chain combines TRBV18 with TRBJ1-2, with 8 bases aligning to TRBD1. CDR1 is KGHSH, CDR2 LQKENI, per germline. Germline trimming cut 3 bases from V and 7 bases from J; bases unmatched to any gene: 10. The CDR3 is made up of 15 amino acids. CDR3 sequence reads: CASSPGQGGLSGYTF. As DNA, the CDR3 is TGTGCCAGCTCACCCGGACAGGGCGGGCTAAGTGGCTACACCTTC.

V and J are TRBV27 and TRBJ2-3; TRBD2 agrees at 10 bases. CDR1 and CDR2 from the germline V gene are MNHEY and SMNVEV (reference sequence). Trimming removed 5 bases from V and 5 bases from J; junction bases left unmatched: 4. CDR3 length: 14 residues. CDR3 loop: CASSPRTSGDTQYF. DNA for the CDR3: TGTGCCAGCAGTCCCCGGACTAGCGGAGATACGCAGTATTTT.

This clone was seen only a few times. CDR3 in DNA: TGTGCCAGTAAACAGAGGGACAATCAGCCCCAGCATTTT. This codes for CASKQRDNQPQHF. The J gene is TRBJ1-5, the V gene TRBV19, with D hard to call. Germline values: CDR1 LNHDA, CDR2 SQIVND (reference sequence). The CDR3 runs to 13 residues. V shed 7 bases and J shed 3 bases, with 10 bases lying between them.

This clone has only one observation. The DNA of the CDR3 is TGCGCCAGCAGCCAAGCCATACGTAGGACTAGCGGGAACAATGAGCAGTTCTTC. Its protein is CASSQAIRRTSGNNEQFF. This sequence joins TRBV4-1 and TRBJ2-1; 12 bases are shared with TRBD2. CDR1 is MGHRA, CDR2 YSYEKL, per germline. The CDR3 is made up of 18 amino acids. Losses at the gene ends were 1 base for V and 5 bases for J; bases not matched to a gene: 9.

As for this clone: The junction departs from germline at one end; a sequencing error may be responsible. V gene TRBV7-7 combines with J gene TRBJ2-5; the match to TRBD2 covers 13 bases. The CDR3 has 16 residues. The germline gives CDR1 SSHAT, CDR2 FNYEAQ (reference sequence). Here the CDR3 reads CASSPRLAGGQETQYF. CDR3 DNA sequence: TGTGCTAGCAGCCCTAGACTAGCGGGGGGACAAGAGACCCAGTACTTC.

This chain uses TRBV11-2 with TRBJ2-5, with TRBD2 matching 9 bases. Germline assignment: CDR1 SGHAT and CDR2 FQNNGV. The CDR3 covers 14 residues. Unmatched junction bases numbered 5, after V lost 4 bases and J lost 5 bases. DNA for the CDR3: TGTGCCAGCAGCTCCAGAGCGGGAGGTGAGACCCAGTACTTC. This gives the protein CASSSRAGGETQYF.

The chain couples TRBV7-9 to TRBJ1-1; D is possibly TRBD1 (5 bases). CDR1 is SEHNR and CDR2 is FQNEAQ in the germline V gene (reference sequence). The CDR3 covers 14 residues. V was clipped by 1 base and J by 7 bases, with 13 bases between them. CDR3 DNA sequence: TGTGCCAGCAGCTTAGAGGGGCGGCGTTATGAAGCTTTCTTT. This codes for CASSLEGRRYEAFF.

The J gene is TRBJ1-1, the V gene TRBV27; D gene ambiguous. Germline V gene lookup returns CDR1 MNHEY and CDR2 SMNVEV (reference sequence). The CDR3 covers 15 residues. V was clipped by 4 bases and J by 4 bases, with 16 bases between them. The CDR3 region has the DNA TGTGCCAGCAGTTCCCTGGGAGGTACGGTCACTGAAGCTTTCTTT. Amino acids: CASSSLGGTVTEAFF.

The rearrangement joins TRBV5-5 to TRBJ2-1, with D unclear. Per the germline V gene, CDR1 is SGHKS and CDR2 is YYEKEE (reference sequence). V lost 1 base and J lost 0, with 8 bases in between. The CDR3 is 15 amino acids. The CDR3 coding sequence is TGTGCCAGCAGCTTGAATACCGGCTCCTACAATGAGCAGTTCTTC. This encodes CASSLNTGSYNEQFF.

This chain links TRBV5-1 with TRBJ2-5; TRBD2 matches 14 bases. V dropped 4 bases and J dropped 2; count of bases not matched to a gene: 4. The CDR3 runs to 16 residues. Germline CDR1 is SGHRS and CDR2 is YFSETQ. The CDR3 region has the DNA TGCGCCAGCAGCCAAGGACTAGCGGGGGGTCAAGAGACCCAGTACTTC. Its protein is CASSQGLAGGQETQYF.

The chain employs TRBV6-2 or TRBV6-3 and TRBJ1-5; 9 bases match TRBD1. Germline CDR1 is MNHEY and CDR2 is SVGEGT. With V trimmed by 5 bases and J by 7 bases, 6 bases remained unmatched. This CDR3 is built from 14 residues. CDR3 sequence (DNA): TGTGCCAGCAGTCAGGGGACAGGGAGACAGCCCCAGCATTTT. As protein: CASSQGTGRQPQHF.